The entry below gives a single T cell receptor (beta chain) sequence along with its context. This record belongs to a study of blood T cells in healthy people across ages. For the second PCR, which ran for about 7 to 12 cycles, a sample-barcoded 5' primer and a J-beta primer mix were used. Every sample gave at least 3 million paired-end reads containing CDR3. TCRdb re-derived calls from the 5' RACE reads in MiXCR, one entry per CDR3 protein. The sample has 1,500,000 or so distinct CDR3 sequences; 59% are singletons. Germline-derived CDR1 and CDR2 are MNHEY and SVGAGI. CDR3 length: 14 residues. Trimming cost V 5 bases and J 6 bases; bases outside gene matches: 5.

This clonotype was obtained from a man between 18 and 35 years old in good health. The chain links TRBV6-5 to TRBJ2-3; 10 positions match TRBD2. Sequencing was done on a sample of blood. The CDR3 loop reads CASSALAGLDTQYF. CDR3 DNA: TGTGCCAGCAGTGCACTAGCGGGACTGGATACGCAGTATTTT.